The 19 T cell receptor beta chains given below trace back to one sample, sequenced in a study of vaccination and CD4 T cells after COVID-19. The antigens for these receptors are not known. Treatment specified: roughly 10-day PBMC culture with coronavirus spike peptide pools or control peptides (ViraFEST assay). Sequenced with the Oncomine TCR Beta short-read assay was DNA taken from cultured CD4+ T cells. Via MiXCR, TCRdb re-called the PCR reads, giving one row per CDR3 protein. The table shows roughly 14,000 distinct CDR3 sequences, with 53% occurring only once. The sequencing used CD4+ T cells from blood, cultured in vitro, collected before SARS-CoV-2 vaccination. The receptors were sampled from a human donor who had recovered from COVID-19.

This chain joins TRBV7-3 and TRBJ2-6; D is undetermined. CDR3 length: 14 residues. The germline CDR1 and CDR2 sequences are SGHTA and FQGTGA. The V and J ends lost 2 bases and 0 bases respectively, with 2 bases between them. The CDR3 sequence is CASSLFSGANVLTF. The CDR3 nucleotides read TGTGCCAGCAGCTTATTCTCTGGGGCCAACGTCCTGACTTTC.

J is TRBJ2-4 and V is TRBV20-1; no reliable D call. CDR1 and CDR2 from the germline V gene are DFQATT and SNEGSKA (reference sequence). The germline V and J ends were trimmed by 0 bases and 6 bases, with 6 bases remaining between them. This CDR3 contains 12 residues. CDR3 protein: CSARDAVNIQYF. The CDR3 DNA reads as TGCAGTGCTAGAGATGCGGTAAACATTCAGTACTTC.

This sequence joins TRBV7-3 and TRBJ2-5; D might be TRBD2 (6 bases). The CDR3 runs 13 residues. V lost 3 bases to trimming and J lost 5 bases, with 10 bases between them. The germline V gene has CDR1 SGHTA and CDR2 FQGTGA. DNA of the CDR3: TGTGCCAGCAGCTTTTACCGGGGGGAGACCCAGTACTTC. This gives the protein CASSFYRGETQYF.

This clonotype occurred a few times. The J gene is TRBJ2-3, the V gene TRBV5-1; D is undetermined. The V and J ends lost 0 bases and 7 bases respectively, with 3 bases between them. Looked up from germline, CDR1 is SGHRS and CDR2 is YFSETQ. This CDR3 spans 11 amino acids. CDR3 amino acids: CASSLENTQYF. For the CDR3, the DNA is TGCGCCAGCAGCTTGGAGAATACGCAGTATTTT.

This clonotype appeared a single time. The chain couples TRBV6-1 to TRBJ2-5; 10 bases line up with TRBD1. J lost 4 bases, V lost 1 base, and 9 bases had no gene match. CDR1 and CDR2 (germline): MNHNS, SASEGT. The CDR3 has 17 amino acids. The CDR3: CASSEGGTGERGETQYF. In DNA form, the CDR3 reads TGTGCCAGCAGTGAAGGAGGGACAGGGGAGAGAGGAGAGACCCAGTACTTC.

V and J are TRBV2 and TRBJ1-3, with 8 positions matching TRBD1. This CDR3 has 15 amino acids. Germline CDR1 reads SNHLY; CDR2 reads FYNNEI. The V gene end was trimmed by 5 bases and the J gene end by 0 bases; junction bases not matched to a gene: 3. CDR3 bases: TGTGCCAGCAGTAGACAGGGGCCCTCTGGAAACACCATATATTTT. Its translation is CASSRQGPSGNTIYF. The full variable domain, rest sourced from reference TRBV2 and TRBJ1-3, is EPEVTQTPSHQVTQMGQEVILRCVPISNHLYFYWYRQILGQKVEFLVSFYNNEISEKSEIFDDQFSVERPDGSNFTLKIRSTKLEDSAMYFCASSRQGPSGNTIYFGEGSWLTVV.

This chain connects TRBV11-2 to TRBJ2-5, with 9 bases matching TRBD1. Germline assignment: CDR1 SGHAT and CDR2 FQNNGV. V lost 5 bases and J lost 5; bases outside the gene matches: 15. The CDR3 is 17 residues long. This CDR3 is CASSLKTGTGRRETQYF. The CDR3 DNA is TGTGCCAGCAGCCTAAAGACCGGGACAGGGCGACGGGAGACCCAGTACTTC.

This clonotype was counted between two and nine times. This chain joins TRBV20-1 and TRBJ2-3, with D possibly matching TRBD2 (6 bases). The V gene's germline CDR1 is DFQATT and CDR2 SNEGSKA (reference sequence). Between the trimmed V and J ends, which lost 3 bases and 4 bases, there was a span of 8 bases. The CDR3 totals 12 residues. The CDR3 DNA sequence: TGCAGTGCTAGCGGGAGCCCAGATACGCAGTATTTT. This encodes CSASGSPDTQYF.

CDR3 nucleotides: TGTGCCAGTAGTACGATCGACAGGGACCAAGAGACCCAGTACTTC. It translates to CASSTIDRDQETQYF. This chain links TRBV19 with TRBJ2-5; 7 bases agree with TRBD1. Looked up from germline, CDR1 is LNHDA and CDR2 is SQIVND (reference sequence). The CDR3 sequence is 15 residues long. The trim removed 4 bases at V and 0 bases at J, leaving 5 bases unmatched.

The CDR3 nucleotides read TGCAGTGCTAGAGATCCGGGGGCGGGCAATCAGCCCCAGCATTTT. It is translated as CSARDPGAGNQPQHF. The chain recombines TRBV20-1 with TRBJ1-5, with a tentative D call TRBD1 (6 bases). Germline assignment: CDR1 DFQATT and CDR2 SNEGSKA (reference sequence). This CDR3 contains 15 residues. V lost 0 bases, J lost 2 bases, and 11 bases lay in between.

The chain combines TRBV6-4 with TRBJ1-5; D gene uncertain. CDR1 and CDR2 (germline): MRHNA, SNTAGT. With 0 bases removed from V and 5 bases from J, the gap between germline ends came to 11 bases. The CDR3 runs 15 residues. CDR3 nucleotides: TGTGCCAGCAGTGACTCGAGAACCCGTGATCAGCCCCAGCATTTT. Its protein product is CASSDSRTRDQPQHF.

CDR3 amino acids: CASRTGTGAIPQYF. The DNA of the CDR3 is TGTGCCAGCAGAACCGGGACAGGGGCCATTCCGCAGTATTTT. J is TRBJ2-3 and V is TRBV6-4, with 10 positions matching TRBD1. CDR3 length: 14 amino acids. In germline, CDR1 is MRHNA, CDR2 SNTAGT. Trimming at V came to 6 bases and at J to 10 bases, leaving 10 bases not matched to a gene.

V is TRBV27 and J is TRBJ1-1, with TRBD1 as a possible D gene (5 bases). Trimming stripped 7 bases from V and 0 bases from J, with 15 bases between. Per the germline V gene, CDR1 is MNHEY and CDR2 is SMNVEV (reference sequence). The CDR3 is made up of 15 amino acids. Here the CDR3 reads CASNRDGRLNTEAFF. The CDR3 DNA is TGTGCCAGCAATCGGGACGGGCGCCTGAACACTGAAGCTTTCTTT.

This clonotype was recorded a few times. The chain has TRBV20-1 and TRBJ1-6; the D is unclear. The V end was cut by 3 bases, the J end by 10 bases, with 7 bases between. The CDR3 consists of 11 residues. Germline CDR1 reads DFQATT; CDR2 reads SNEGSKA (reference sequence). The CDR3 region is CSASQQSPLHF. CDR3 nucleotides: TGCAGTGCTAGCCAACAGTCACCCCTCCACTTT.

This clonotype was seen a handful of times. The CDR3 nucleotides read TGTGCCAGTAGTTCAGCATGGAATAGCAATCAGCCCCAGCATTTT. The encoded protein is CASSSAWNSNQPQHF. V gene TRBV19 combines with J gene TRBJ1-5, with D unclear. The CDR3 runs to 15 residues. Trimming left V 5 bases short and J 0 bases short, with 11 bases between. The germline gives CDR1 LNHDA, CDR2 SQIVND (reference sequence).

This chain joins TRBV7-8 and TRBJ2-7; 8 bases align to TRBD1. The germline gives CDR1 SGHVS, CDR2 FQNEAQ. This CDR3 is 13 amino acids long. Trimming removed 6 bases from V and 0 bases from J; junction bases left unmatched: 1. CDR3 bases: TGTGCCAGCAGGCAGGGGGCCTCCTACGAGCAGTACTTC. Its protein product is CASRQGASYEQYF. Full variable domain (rest looked up from reference TRBV7-8 and TRBJ2-7): GAGVSQSPRYKVAKRGQDVALRCDPISGHVSLFWYQQALGQGPEFLTYFQNEAQLDKSGLPSDRFFAERPEGSVSTLKIQRTQQEDSAVYLCASRQGASYEQYFGPGTRLTVT.

The chain uses TRBV15 and TRBJ2-7; 7 nucleotides match TRBD2. J was trimmed by 0 bases and V by 1 base; bases with no gene match: 6. The CDR3 is made up of 16 amino acids. The germline CDR1 and CDR2 sequences are LNHNV and YYDKDF (reference sequence). The CDR3 sequence is CATSRAPGGSSYEQYF. In DNA, the CDR3 is TGTGCCACCAGCAGAGCCCCGGGAGGAAGCTCCTACGAGCAGTACTTC. Together with reference TRBV15 and TRBJ2-7, the CDR3 gives the full variable domain: DAMVIQNPRYQVTQFGKPVTLSCSQTLNHNVMYWYQQKSSQAPKLLFHYYDKDFNNEADTPDNFQSRRPNTSFCFLDIRSPGLGDTAMYLCATSRAPGGSSYEQYFGPGTRLTVT.

The V call is TRBV10-3, the J call TRBJ2-7; D is tentatively TRBD1 or TRBD2 (5 bases each). The CDR3 has 11 amino acids. Deletions cut 10 bases from V and 2 bases from J, with 9 bases between. CDR1 is ENHRY and CDR2 is SYGVKD in the germline V gene. CDR3 sequence (DNA): TGTGCCAACGGGACCGCCTACGAGCAGTACTTC. It encodes CANGTAYEQYF.

V is TRBV4-1 and J is TRBJ2-5; 10 bases match TRBD1. CDR3 length equals 15 residues. The germline CDR1 and CDR2 sequences are MGHRA and YSYEKL. V lost 4 bases, J lost 2 bases, and 4 bases stayed unmatched. The CDR3 DNA reads TGCGCCAGCAGCCGGGACAGGGGTTTTCAAGAGACCCAGTACTTC. This encodes CASSRDRGFQETQYF.